This TCR beta chain is drawn from a study of OX40 agonist ivuxolimab in advanced cancers. This table comes from immunoSEQ multiplex PCR, and its TCRdb copy is limited to in-frame clones, with some not included. Of some 86,000 clones listed, approximately 94% are singletons. This CDR3 is built from 14 residues. The germline V and J ends were trimmed by 10 bases and 0 bases, with 13 bases remaining between them. Germline values: CDR1 MNHNY, CDR2 SVGAGI (reference sequence). The chain links TRBV6-6 to TRBJ1-3; possibly TRBD1 for D (5 bases). The sequence came from an adult with an advanced solid tumor such as melanoma, head and neck, liver or kidney cancer. Sequences were derived from CD4+ or CD8+ T cells sorted from blood, sampled in a trial of the OX40 agonist ivuxolimab. CDR3 nucleotides: TGTGCCACCCTGGGACTAATCTCTGGAAACACCATATATTTT. Protein: CATLGLISGNTIYF.